This TCR beta chain was captured in a study of long-term antiretroviral therapy in people with HIV. Regarding the study as a whole: After ART, diversity increased yet remained lower than transplant donor controls.

At the survey level, the v3.0 immunoSEQ assay was run. Sequencing used immunoSEQ multiplex PCR; TCRdb keeps in-frame clones, though not all of them. The sample has more than 25,000 clones, roughly 80% seen once; the top ten hold approximately 10%. The CDR3 length is 15 residues. After removal of 2 bases from V and 3 bases from J, the junction contained 4 bases not matched to a gene. Per germline, CDR1 SGDLS and CDR2 YYNGEE. Points on this clone: Its antigen is not known.

This receptor was identified in a man aged 40-49 years with HIV. Sequencing was performed on unsorted PBMCs, taken 3 years after starting antiretroviral therapy. The chain recombines TRBV9 with TRBJ2-7; 11 bases match TRBD2. Written as DNA, the CDR3 is TGTGCCAGCAGCGTGGGGGGGACTAGCGGCTACGAGCAGTACTTC. The encoded protein is CASSVGGTSGYEQYF.